These 29 T cell receptor beta chains were all obtained from the same sample, sequenced in a study of shared clonotypes between healthy human individuals. Repertoires were generated with immunoSEQ multiplex PCR, while TCRdb's copy carries only in-frame clones and drops some. Found here are about 480,000 clones, less than 85% of them singletons; the top ten hold 10% to 15%. The source material was PBMCs. Receptors were obtained from a woman aged 40 to 55 in good health. Some clones in this sample may be carry-over from other donors' samples.

CDR3 sequence reads: CASSLPYGTVDYGYTF. The CDR3 DNA follows: TGTGCCAGCAGCCTCCCCTATGGGACAGTCGACTATGGCTACACCTTC. The chain uses TRBV5-4 and TRBJ1-2, with 7 bases fitting TRBD1. Germline CDR1 and CDR2: SGHNT and YYREEE (reference sequence). J was trimmed by 3 bases and V by 4 bases; bases with no gene match: 12. The CDR3 spans 16 residues.

This clone has more than one count but fewer than ten. The chain is built from TRBV2 and TRBJ2-1; TRBD2 is a possible D gene (6 bases). The germline CDR1 and CDR2 sequences are SNHLY and FYNNEI. This CDR3 spans 14 amino acids. V was shortened by 6 bases and J by 3 bases, with 12 bases between the two germline ends. This CDR3 is CASRELSGYNEQFF. CDR3 in DNA: TGTGCCAGCAGGGAACTTAGCGGCTACAATGAGCAGTTCTTC.

This chain links TRBV5-1 with TRBJ2-2; 10 nucleotides align to TRBD2. Germline V CDR1 and CDR2: SGHRS, YFSETQ. The junction had 8 bases not matched to a gene; V was cut back by 4 bases and J by 5 bases. This CDR3 has 16 residues. The DNA for the CDR3 is TGCGCCAGCAGCGCTTCTAGCGGGAGCAGTACCGGGGAGCTGTTTTTT. Its protein product is CASSASSGSSTGELFF.

The chain employs TRBV2 and TRBJ2-1; D call uncertain. This CDR3 is 16 amino acids long. The V end was cut by 2 bases, the J end by 0 bases, with 11 bases between. Germline CDR1 reads SNHLY; CDR2 reads FYNNEI. The CDR3 protein is CASSEKRTSSYNEQFF. In DNA form, the CDR3 reads TGTGCCAGCAGTGAAAAGCGCACCAGCTCCTACAATGAGCAGTTCTTC.

The rearrangement links TRBV27 to TRBJ1-2, with D perhaps TRBD1 (5 bases). Germline assignment: CDR1 MNHEY and CDR2 SMNVEV (reference sequence). This CDR3 is built from 14 residues. V gave up 5 bases and J gave up 3 bases, with 13 bases separating them. The CDR3 DNA follows: TGTGCCAGCAGTCAGTGGGGGGAGGACTATGGCTACACCTTC. Residues: CASSQWGEDYGYTF.

This rearrangement joins TRBV7-9 to TRBJ2-1; a possible D gene is TRBD2 (6 bases). Trimming took off 2 bases at V and 0 bases at J, with 8 bases between the two ends. Germline assignment: CDR1 SEHNR and CDR2 FQNEAQ (reference sequence). The CDR3 consists of 15 residues. CDR3 in amino acids: CASSLTEGSYNEQFF. In nucleotides, the CDR3 is TGTGCCAGCAGCTTAACGGAGGGCTCCTACAATGAGCAGTTCTTC. The full variable domain, in which reference TRBV7-9 and TRBJ2-1 provide the parts outside the CDR3, is DTGVSQNPRHKITKRGQNVTFRCDPISEHNRLYWYRQTLGQGPEFLTYFQNEAQLEKSRLLSDRFSAERPKGSFSTLEIQRTEQGDSAMYLCASSLTEGSYNEQFFGPGTRLTVL.

This clone was seen many times. The genes are TRBV7-2 and TRBJ2-7; 12 positions match TRBD2. This CDR3 spans 15 amino acids. The V gene end was trimmed by 5 bases and the J gene end by 1 base; junction bases not matched to a gene: 3. Germline loops: CDR1 SGHTA, CDR2 FQGNSA. DNA of the CDR3: TGTGCCAGCAGCCTCACTAGCGGGAGGTCCTACGAGCAGTACTTC. This sequence encodes CASSLTSGRSYEQYF.

This rearrangement joins TRBV5-1 to TRBJ2-5; 7 bases agree with TRBD2. There are 14 residues in the CDR3. Germline V gene data show CDR1 as SGHRS and CDR2 as YFSETQ. Trimming removed 3 bases from V and 5 bases from J; junction bases left unmatched: 7. DNA of the CDR3: TGCGCCAGCAGCTGGAGCGGGGTTTCGGAGACCCAGTACTTC. Translation: CASSWSGVSETQYF.

This chain connects TRBV4-2 to TRBJ2-5, with 8 nucleotides matching TRBD1. The tail of the sequence fits TRBJ2-7 better, so the J call may be wrong. The CDR3 contains 13 residues. Germline CDR1 LGHNA, CDR2 YNFKEQ. The CDR3, as DNA: TGTGCCAGCAGCCAGGACAGGGTGGGCGAGCAGTACTTC. Its protein is CASSQDRVGEQYF.

This sequence joins TRBV5-1 and TRBJ2-1; tentatively, D is TRBD2 (5 bases). Trimming left V 4 bases short and J 7 bases short, with 18 bases between. CDR3 size: 15 residues. From germline, CDR1 is SGHRS and CDR2 YFSETQ. CDR3 protein: CASSLRGPRENEQFF. The CDR3 coding sequence is TGCGCCAGCAGCCTGCGTGGACCCCGGGAAAATGAGCAGTTCTTC.

The sample holds one count of this clone. The rearrangement uses TRBV18 and TRBJ1-4; 11 bases map to TRBD1. CDR1 and CDR2 (germline): KGHSH, LQKENI. The CDR3 totals 15 residues. Unmatched junction bases numbered 6, after V lost 5 bases and J lost 7 bases. CDR3 in amino acids: CASSERTGGGEKLFF. The CDR3 coding sequence is TGTGCCAGCTCAGAACGGACAGGGGGCGGTGAAAAACTGTTTTTT. Full variable domain (remainder filled in from reference TRBV18 and TRBJ1-4): NAGVMQNPRHLVRRRGQEARLRCSPMKGHSHVYWYRQLPEEGLKFMVYLQKENIIDESGMPKERFSAEFPKEGPSILRIQQVVRGDSAAYFCASSERTGGGEKLFFGSGTQLSVL.

In regard to this clone: Additional DNA sequences in this sample encode the identical CDR3. The genes are TRBV19 and TRBJ2-1; no clear D gene. Germline CDR1 LNHDA, CDR2 SQIVND (reference sequence). The CDR3 is made up of 11 amino acids. V was trimmed by 3 bases and J by 3 bases, leaving 0 bases between them. CDR3 bases: TGTGCCAGTAGTATCTACAATGAGCAGTTCTTC. Residues: CASSIYNEQFF.

This clone was seen once. With a much larger clone just one base away, this may be a read error. The chain is built from TRBV10-3 and TRBJ2-7; 10 bases map to TRBD1. The junction had 3 bases not matched to a gene; V was cut back by 3 bases and J by 4 bases. Germline V gene sequence: CDR1 ENHRY, CDR2 SYGVKD. CDR3 length: 14 residues. The CDR3 reads CAISEGQGVYEQYF. The CDR3, as DNA: TGTGCCATCAGTGAAGGACAGGGGGTGTACGAGCAGTACTTC.

V and J are TRBV19 and TRBJ2-3, with D perhaps TRBD2 (6 bases). Germline values: CDR1 LNHDA, CDR2 SQIVND (reference sequence). The CDR3 loop spans 16 amino acids. Trimming left V 3 bases short and J 3 bases short, with 16 bases between. CDR3 bases: TGTGCCAGTAGTATTCGTTGGTCGGGAGTGACAGATACGCAGTATTTT. This codes for CASSIRWSGVTDTQYF.

This clone was seen once. The chain employs TRBV7-2 and TRBJ2-3, with 9 nucleotides matching TRBD2. The CDR3 consists of 16 residues. V shed 8 bases and J 1 base; nucleotides not matched to a gene: 10. CDR1 is SGHTA, CDR2 FQGNSA, per germline. CDR3 in amino acids: CASARGASGGTDTQYF. In nucleotides, the CDR3 is TGTGCCAGCGCGAGGGGGGCTAGCGGGGGCACAGATACGCAGTATTTT.

This clone was detected only once. J is TRBJ2-7 and V is TRBV7-2; D uncertain. Per germline, CDR1 SGHTA and CDR2 FQGNSA. The CDR3 has 12 residues. The V end was cut by 1 base, the J end by 5 bases, with 6 bases between. The CDR3 here is CASSLVTDEQYF. In nucleotides, the CDR3 is TGTGCCAGCAGCTTAGTTACGGACGAGCAGTACTTC.

J is TRBJ2-5 and V is TRBV7-3, with 8 bases lining up with TRBD1. The germline gives CDR1 SGHTA, CDR2 FQGTGA. The trim removed 5 bases at V and 1 base at J, leaving 3 bases unmatched. The CDR3 is 14 amino acids. CDR3 coding DNA: TGTGCCAGCAGCCCGGACAGGGTCCAAGAGACCCAGTACTTC. The encoded protein is CASSPDRVQETQYF.

This CDR3 reads CASSKDREFGYTF. DNA of the CDR3: TGTGCCAGTAGTAAGGACAGGGAGTTTGGCTACACCTTC. The chain joins TRBV19 to TRBJ1-2, with 8 bases that match TRBD1. V shed 4 bases, J shed 7 bases, and the junction held 5 bases outside the gene matches. The CDR3 totals 13 residues. The germline CDR1 and CDR2 sequences are LNHDA and SQIVND (reference sequence).

The rearrangement joins TRBV6-6 to TRBJ2-7, with D possibly TRBD2 on 7 matching bases. The V end was cut by 0 bases, the J end by 3 bases, with 12 bases between. Germline CDR1 and CDR2: MNHNY and SVGAGI (reference sequence). The CDR3 extends over 15 amino acids. CDR3 region: CASSYSGGRSYEQYF. DNA for the CDR3: TGTGCCAGCAGTTACTCGGGGGGGCGTAGCTACGAGCAGTACTTC.

The CDR3 region has the DNA TGCGCCAGCAGCTTGGTGGGCGGGACAGGTCTTGAAAAACTGTTTTTT. As protein: CASSLVGGTGLEKLFF. The V gene is TRBV5-1, the J gene TRBJ1-4, with TRBD1 matching over 8 bases. Germline assignment: CDR1 SGHRS and CDR2 YFSETQ. This CDR3 contains 16 residues. The J segment lost 7 bases and the V segment lost 0 bases, leaving 8 bases of the junction unmatched.

This rearrangement joins TRBV6-1 to TRBJ2-7; D may be TRBD2 (5 bases). Trimming took 9 bases from V and 3 from J, leaving 18 bases between them. The CDR3 covers 14 residues. Looked up from germline, CDR1 is MNHNS and CDR2 is SASEGT. The CDR3 loop is CASSREIGLYEQYF. For the CDR3, the DNA is TGTGCCAGTTCGAGGGAGATAGGGCTCTACGAGCAGTACTTC.

This sequence joins TRBV7-9 and TRBJ1-1; D gene unclear. This CDR3 has 13 amino acids. The germline V gene encodes CDR1 SEHNR and CDR2 FQNEAQ (reference sequence). V lost 6 bases, J lost 1 base, and 9 bases lay in between. The CDR3 region has the DNA TGTGCCAGCAGAGTGACCGAGAACACTGAAGCTTTCTTT. Protein sequence: CASRVTENTEAFF.

A few counts support this clone. The chain joins TRBV7-6 to TRBJ2-1; 11 bases are a match to TRBD2. The V segment lost 6 bases and the J segment 4 bases; nucleotides outside the gene matches: 5. The CDR3 totals 15 residues. Germline V gives CDR1 SGHVS, CDR2 FNYEAQ. The CDR3 spells CASRRLAGGYNEQFF. The CDR3, as DNA: TGTGCCAGCAGACGATTAGCGGGAGGGTACAATGAGCAGTTCTTC.

This clone appeared once. The chain carries TRBV2 and TRBJ1-4; D ambiguous. The CDR3 runs to 15 residues. Trimming took off 4 bases at V and 8 bases at J, with 17 bases between the two ends. Germline CDR1 and CDR2: SNHLY and FYNNEI. The CDR3 region has the DNA TGTGCCAGCAGTGTTGAAAAGGGTTTAGGGGAAAAACTGTTTTTT. Residues: CASSVEKGLGEKLFF.

The chain links TRBV5-6 to TRBJ2-1; D is uncertain. From germline, CDR1 is SGHDT and CDR2 YYEEEE. Trimming removed 0 bases from V and 8 bases from J, with 9 bases in between. The CDR3 spans 13 residues. CDR3 residues: CASSLALHYEQFF. The CDR3 region has the DNA TGTGCCAGCAGCTTGGCACTACATTATGAGCAGTTCTTC.

This chain links TRBV27 with TRBJ2-7, with 10 bases aligning to TRBD2. With 4 bases clipped from V and 0 bases from J, the junction kept 6 bases outside the gene matches. The germline gives CDR1 MNHEY, CDR2 SMNVEV (reference sequence). This CDR3 comprises 16 residues. The CDR3 nucleotides are TGTGCCAGCAGTTACCGAGCGGGAGGGGGCTCCTACGAGCAGTACTTC. Protein: CASSYRAGGGSYEQYF.

The chain is built from TRBV6-5 and TRBJ1-2; D is possibly TRBD1 (5 bases). The V gene's germline CDR1 is MNHEY and CDR2 SVGAGI. V gave up 5 bases and J gave up 5 bases, with 15 bases separating them. The CDR3 totals 14 residues. For the CDR3, the DNA is TGTGCCAGCAGTCCCGACAGAGACCTATATGGCTACACCTTC. Protein: CASSPDRDLYGYTF.

The chain combines TRBV5-1 with TRBJ2-1; TRBD2 matches 12 bases. CDR3 length equals 16 residues. The ends lost 4 bases at V and 4 bases at J; junction bases unmatched: 6. Germline values: CDR1 SGHRS, CDR2 YFSETQ. For the CDR3, the DNA is TGCGCCAGCAGCACACGACTAGCGGGGGTTTACAATGAGCAGTTCTTC. This gives the protein CASSTRLAGVYNEQFF.

The V gene is TRBV5-8, the J gene TRBJ2-1; D gene uncertain. This CDR3 contains 12 residues. The germline CDR1 and CDR2 sequences are SGHTS and YDEGEE. Trimming took off 1 base at V and 11 bases at J, with 10 bases between the two ends. The CDR3 here is CASSLNRVQQFF. The CDR3 nucleotides read TGTGCCAGCAGCTTGAACCGGGTACAGCAGTTCTTC. Full variable domain (missing parts from reference TRBV5-8 and TRBJ2-1): EAGVTQSPTHLIKTRGQQATLRCSPISGHTSVYWYQQALGLGLQFLLWYDEGEERNRGNFPPRFSGRQFPNYSSELNVNALELEDSALYLCASSLNRVQQFFGPGTRLTVL.